The 25 T cell receptor beta chains presented below share a single source sample, sequenced in a study of T cell changes during pregnancy in multiple sclerosis. Sequencing used immunoSEQ multiplex PCR; TCRdb keeps in-frame clones, though not all of them. The table records roughly 75,000 clones, 93% of them present only once. Source: peripheral blood, taken after pregnancy. The receptors derive from a female donor in good health, enrolled as a control in a pregnancy study.

The chain has TRBV29-1 and TRBJ2-1; maybe TRBD1 (6 bases). Trimming removed 1 base at V and 7 bases at J, with 14 bases between. CDR1 and CDR2 from the germline V gene are SQVTM and ANQGSEA. The CDR3 loop spans 14 amino acids. The CDR3 reads CSVEVGVGGNEQFF. The CDR3 DNA is TGCAGCGTTGAAGTGGGGGTAGGGGGAAATGAGCAGTTCTTC.

This clone has just one count. The chain is built from TRBV5-1 and TRBJ2-7, with TRBD2 matching over 7 bases. This CDR3 region has 14 residues. V lost 0 bases and J lost 0; bases outside the gene matches: 0. Per the germline V gene, CDR1 is SGHRS and CDR2 is YFSETQ. CDR3 in DNA: TGCGCCAGCAGCTTGGGCGGGGGCTCCTACGAGCAGTACTTC. It codes for CASSLGGGSYEQYF.

The V and J genes are TRBV6-1 and TRBJ2-1; 7 nucleotides agree with TRBD2. This CDR3 has 15 amino acids. V trimming: 8 bases; J trimming: 3 bases; junction bases outside the gene matches: 10. CDR1 is MNHNS, CDR2 SASEGT, per germline. CDR3 residues: CASPGLGSSYNEQFF. The CDR3 DNA reads TGTGCCAGCCCTGGACTAGGCTCCAGCTACAATGAGCAGTTCTTC.

The chain is built from TRBV6-6 and TRBJ2-3, with 7 bases that match TRBD2. This CDR3 comprises 14 residues. Unmatched junction bases numbered 5, after V lost 7 bases and J lost 1 base. The germline V gene encodes CDR1 MNHNY and CDR2 SVGAGI (reference sequence). CDR3 protein: CASTARGGTDTQYF. DNA for the CDR3: TGTGCCAGCACTGCCCGGGGGGGCACAGATACGCAGTATTTT.

This chain joins TRBV30 and TRBJ1-2; weak D call: TRBD1 (5 bases). The V and J ends lost 0 bases and 4 bases respectively, with 9 bases between them. Per the germline V gene, CDR1 is GTSNPN and CDR2 is SVGIG (reference sequence). This CDR3 is built from 13 residues. The DNA for the CDR3 is TGTGCCTGGAGTGTGGAGGGGATCTATGGCTACACCTTC. Protein product: CAWSVEGIYGYTF.

V is TRBV7-9 and J is TRBJ2-1; D gene unclear. The CDR3 runs to 15 residues. V was shortened by 5 bases and J by 0 bases, with 11 bases between the two germline ends. The germline V gene encodes CDR1 SEHNR and CDR2 FQNEAQ (reference sequence). CDR3 residues: CASSRVPSSYNEQFF. The CDR3 bases are TGTGCCAGCAGCCGGGTACCTAGCTCCTACAATGAGCAGTTCTTC.

This sequence joins TRBV6-5 and TRBJ2-1; TRBD2 might be the D (5 bases). Germline CDR1 reads MNHEY; CDR2 reads SVGAGI. This CDR3 is 13 amino acids long. V was shortened by 7 bases and J by 6 bases, with 13 bases between the two germline ends. CDR3 amino acids: CASTRDRGNEQFF. The CDR3 coding sequence is TGTGCCAGCACTCGCGACCGGGGCAATGAGCAGTTCTTC.

The chain has TRBV11-3 and TRBJ2-1; 12 nucleotides match TRBD2. Germline V lookup: CDR1 SGHNT, CDR2 YENEEA. CDR3 length: 17 amino acids. V lost 0 bases and J lost 9; bases outside the gene matches: 9. CDR3: CASSLEAASGGAGEQFF. CDR3 DNA: TGTGCCAGCAGCTTAGAGGCGGCTAGCGGGGGGGCAGGTGAGCAGTTCTTC.

The rearrangement links TRBV18 to TRBJ2-5, with D maybe TRBD2 (5 bases). The CDR3 extends over 15 amino acids. V lost 3 bases and J 2 bases, leaving 13 bases between the germline ends. The V gene's germline CDR1 is KGHSH and CDR2 LQKENI. The CDR3 DNA sequence: TGTGCCAGCTCACCTAGCGCCGCCCTTCAAGAGACCCAGTACTTC. The encoded protein is CASSPSAALQETQYF.

V usage is TRBV6-4 and J usage is TRBJ2-3; perhaps TRBD1 as D (5 bases). Germline CDR1 and CDR2: MRHNA and SNTAGT. The CDR3 contains 12 residues. Deletions cut 8 bases from V and 4 bases from J, with 10 bases between. The CDR3 here is CASWQGPDTQYF. In DNA form, the CDR3 reads TGTGCCAGCTGGCAGGGTCCAGATACGCAGTATTTT.

This chain connects TRBV28 to TRBJ2-5; TRBD1 aligns across 11 bases. Looked up from germline, CDR1 is MDHEN and CDR2 is SYDVKM. V lost 7 bases and J lost 1; bases outside the gene matches: 8. The CDR3 has 16 residues. This CDR3 reads CASTRGQGVTQETQYF. CDR3 DNA: TGTGCCAGCACCCGGGGACAGGGGGTAACCCAAGAGACCCAGTACTTC.

This chain links TRBV7-8 with TRBJ2-1, with TRBD2 identical over 13 bases. The CDR3 consists of 15 residues. V was clipped by 5 bases and J by 10 bases; unmatched bases: 8. CDR1 and CDR2 (germline): SGHVS, FQNEAQ. CDR3 bases: TGTGCCAGCAGCAATACTAGCGGGAGGGCGGGCGAGCAGTTCTTC. This encodes CASSNTSGRAGEQFF. Full variable domain (missing parts from reference TRBV7-8 and TRBJ2-1): GAGVSQSPRYKVAKRGQDVALRCDPISGHVSLFWYQQALGQGPEFLTYFQNEAQLDKSGLPSDRFFAERPEGSVSTLKIQRTQQEDSAVYLCASSNTSGRAGEQFFGPGTRLTVL.

This clone has just a few counts. The chain employs TRBV7-9 and TRBJ1-3; 7 bases line up with TRBD1. V dropped 5 bases and J dropped 0; count of bases not matched to a gene: 4. Per the germline V gene, CDR1 is SEHNR and CDR2 is FQNEAQ (reference sequence). This CDR3 has 15 residues. The CDR3 DNA is TGTGCCAGCAGCCCGACAGGGCTCTCTGGAAACACCATATATTTT. It is translated as CASSPTGLSGNTIYF.

In this sample, this clone turned up a few times. The V and J genes are TRBV30 and TRBJ1-1, with D perhaps TRBD1 (5 bases). Trimming took off 5 bases at V and 10 bases at J, with 14 bases between the two ends. This CDR3 has 11 residues. Germline V gives CDR1 GTSNPN, CDR2 SVGIG (reference sequence). Written as DNA, the CDR3 is TGTGCCTGGTCGGCTGGGGGGACAGCTTTCTTT. Its protein is CAWSAGGTAFF.

Details on this clone: The sample contains more than one DNA sequence encoding this CDR3. The gene calls are TRBV30 and TRBJ1-1; no clear D. Trimming took off 0 bases at V and 1 base at J, with 6 bases between the two ends. There are 13 residues in the CDR3. Germline CDR1 is GTSNPN and CDR2 is SVGIG (reference sequence). CDR3 amino acids: CAWSVGGNTEAFF. CDR3 coding DNA: TGTGCCTGGAGTGTAGGAGGGAACACTGAAGCTTTCTTT.

The V call is TRBV5-6, the J call TRBJ1-1; 8 nucleotides agree with TRBD1. This CDR3 contains 12 residues. Germline V CDR1 and CDR2: SGHDT, YYEEEE. The ends lost 5 bases at V and 8 bases at J; junction bases unmatched: 5. The CDR3 region is CASRGDRREAFF. The CDR3 coding sequence is TGTGCCAGCAGGGGGGACAGGCGCGAAGCTTTCTTT.

The rearrangement links TRBV19 to TRBJ2-6, with 9 nucleotides matching TRBD1. Germline V gives CDR1 LNHDA, CDR2 SQIVND (reference sequence). The CDR3 extends over 19 amino acids. V was clipped by 4 bases and J by 0 bases; unmatched bases: 10. CDR3 coding DNA: TGTGCCAGTAGTAATTTGGCCGGGACAGGGTCCTCTGGGGCCAACGTCCTGACTTTC. It codes for CASSNLAGTGSSGANVLTF.

The chain recombines TRBV7-9 with TRBJ1-4, with D perhaps matching TRBD1 (6 bases). The germline V gene encodes CDR1 SEHNR and CDR2 FQNEAQ (reference sequence). Trimming removed 4 bases from V and 7 bases from J, with 16 bases in between. The CDR3 is 15 amino acids. CDR3 coding DNA: TGTGCCAGCAGCTCGACAGGAGCTAGGGGTGAAAAACTGTTTTTT. Its protein product is CASSSTGARGEKLFF.

The genes are TRBV18 and TRBJ1-3, with D unresolved. Deletions cut 2 bases from V and 3 bases from J, with 8 bases between. CDR1 and CDR2 (germline): KGHSH, LQKENI. This CDR3 has 14 residues. The CDR3 region is CASSPGSGGNTIYF. In DNA, the CDR3 is TGTGCCAGCTCACCAGGGAGTGGTGGAAACACCATATATTTT. Filled out from reference TRBV18 and TRBJ1-3, the complete variable domain reads NAGVMQNPRHLVRRRGQEARLRCSPMKGHSHVYWYRQLPEEGLKFMVYLQKENIIDESGMPKERFSAEFPKEGPSILRIQQVVRGDSAAYFCASSPGSGGNTIYFGEGSWLTVV.

In this sample, this clone turned up once. This rearrangement joins TRBV6-1 to TRBJ1-2; TRBD1 matches at 9 bases. The CDR3 spans 12 residues. With V trimmed by 7 bases and J by 5 bases, 2 bases remained unmatched. Germline loops: CDR1 MNHNS, CDR2 SASEGT. The CDR3 DNA follows: TGTGCCAGCAAGACAGGGGGTTATGGCTACACCTTC. This codes for CASKTGGYGYTF.

The chain links TRBV13 to TRBJ2-2; no clear D gene. Germline assignment: CDR1 PRHDT and CDR2 FYEKMQ (reference sequence). The CDR3 contains 16 residues. V lost 4 bases and J lost 0, with 12 bases in between. The CDR3 is CASSSYNPPNTGELFF. The CDR3 nucleotides read TGTGCCAGCAGCTCCTATAATCCCCCGAACACCGGGGAGCTGTTTTTT.

The gene calls are TRBV6-4 and TRBJ2-3; 8 nucleotides agree with TRBD2. The ends lost 5 bases at V and 4 bases at J; junction bases unmatched: 5. The CDR3 is 14 amino acids. Germline assignment: CDR1 MRHNA and CDR2 SNTAGT. The CDR3 loop is CASSRTSSADTQYF. The CDR3 coding sequence is TGTGCCAGCAGTCGGACTAGCTCAGCAGATACGCAGTATTTT.

The chain links TRBV5-1 to TRBJ2-2, with no clear D. The ends were cut back, 0 bases at V and 5 bases at J, with 11 bases in the middle. This CDR3 spans 15 amino acids. Germline CDR1 and CDR2: SGHRS and YFSETQ. CDR3 in amino acids: CASSLAARSTGELFF. The CDR3 nucleotides are TGCGCCAGCAGCTTGGCCGCCAGATCGACCGGGGAGCTGTTTTTT.

The CDR3 spells CASSPRSGEYNEQFF. The CDR3, as DNA: TGTGCCAGCTCACCAAGAAGTGGGGAGTACAATGAGCAGTTCTTC. The chain recombines TRBV18 with TRBJ2-1; D might be TRBD2 (5 bases). CDR3 size: 15 residues. V lost 2 bases and J lost 4, with 12 bases in between. CDR1 is KGHSH, CDR2 LQKENI, per germline.

V gene TRBV6-1 combines with J gene TRBJ2-7, with 8 bases matching TRBD2. The V segment lost 1 base and the J segment 5 bases; nucleotides outside the gene matches: 7. The CDR3 is made up of 15 amino acids. In germline, CDR1 is MNHNS, CDR2 SASEGT. The CDR3 bases are TGTGCCAGCAGTGAAGGTGTGGCGGGAGGTAACGAGCAGTACTTC. Translating gives CASSEGVAGGNEQYF.